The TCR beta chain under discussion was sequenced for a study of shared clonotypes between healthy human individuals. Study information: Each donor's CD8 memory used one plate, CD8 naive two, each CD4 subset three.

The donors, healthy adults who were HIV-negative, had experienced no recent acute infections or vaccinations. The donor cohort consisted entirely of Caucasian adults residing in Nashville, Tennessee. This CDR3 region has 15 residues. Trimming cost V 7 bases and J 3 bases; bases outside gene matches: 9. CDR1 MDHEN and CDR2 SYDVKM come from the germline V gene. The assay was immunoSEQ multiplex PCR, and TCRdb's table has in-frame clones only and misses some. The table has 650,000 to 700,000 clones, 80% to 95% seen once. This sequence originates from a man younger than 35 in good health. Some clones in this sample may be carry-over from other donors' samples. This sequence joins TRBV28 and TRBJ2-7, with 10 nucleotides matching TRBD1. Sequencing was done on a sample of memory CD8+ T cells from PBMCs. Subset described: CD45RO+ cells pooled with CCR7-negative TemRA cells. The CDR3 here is CASKHPGQGFYEQYF. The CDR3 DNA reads TGTGCCAGCAAGCACCCGGGACAGGGGTTCTACGAGCAGTACTTC.